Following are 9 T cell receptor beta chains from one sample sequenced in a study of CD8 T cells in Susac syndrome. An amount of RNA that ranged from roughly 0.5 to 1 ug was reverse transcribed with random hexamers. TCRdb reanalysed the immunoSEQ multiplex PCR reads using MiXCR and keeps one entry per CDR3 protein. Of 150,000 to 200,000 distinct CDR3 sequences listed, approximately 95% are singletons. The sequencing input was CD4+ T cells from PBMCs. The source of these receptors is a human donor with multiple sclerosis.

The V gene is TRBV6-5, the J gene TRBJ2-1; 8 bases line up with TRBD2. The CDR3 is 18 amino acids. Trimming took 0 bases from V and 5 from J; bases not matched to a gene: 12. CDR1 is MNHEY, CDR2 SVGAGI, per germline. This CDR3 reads CASSYSRPGGPRNNEQFF. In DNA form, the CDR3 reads TGTGCCAGCAGTTACTCGCGACCGGGAGGGCCAAGAAACAATGAGCAGTTCTTC.

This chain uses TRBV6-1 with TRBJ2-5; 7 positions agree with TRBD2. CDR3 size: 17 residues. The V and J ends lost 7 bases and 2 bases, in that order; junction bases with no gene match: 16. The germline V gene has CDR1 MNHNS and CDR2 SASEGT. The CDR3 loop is CASNPQLGRGVQETQYF. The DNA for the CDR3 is TGTGCCAGCAACCCGCAGTTGGGTCGGGGGGTACAAGAGACCCAGTACTTC.

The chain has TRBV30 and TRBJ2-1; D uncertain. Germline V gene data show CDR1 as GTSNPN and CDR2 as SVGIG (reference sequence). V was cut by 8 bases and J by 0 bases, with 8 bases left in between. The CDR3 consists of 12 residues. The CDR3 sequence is CAGGPSYNEQFF. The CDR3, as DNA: TGTGCCGGCGGCCCCTCCTACAATGAGCAGTTCTTC.

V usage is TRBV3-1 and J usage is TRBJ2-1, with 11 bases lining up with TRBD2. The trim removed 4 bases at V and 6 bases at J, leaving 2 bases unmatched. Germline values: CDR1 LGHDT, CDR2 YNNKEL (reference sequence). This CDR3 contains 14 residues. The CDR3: CASSLSGRVNEQFF. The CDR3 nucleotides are TGTGCCAGCAGCCTTAGCGGGAGGGTCAATGAGCAGTTCTTC.

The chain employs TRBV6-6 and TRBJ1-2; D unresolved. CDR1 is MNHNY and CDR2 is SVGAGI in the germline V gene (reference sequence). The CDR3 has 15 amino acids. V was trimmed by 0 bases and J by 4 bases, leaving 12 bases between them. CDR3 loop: CASSYSATETYGYTF. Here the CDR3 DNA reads TGTGCCAGCAGTTACTCGGCGACGGAGACCTATGGCTACACCTTC.

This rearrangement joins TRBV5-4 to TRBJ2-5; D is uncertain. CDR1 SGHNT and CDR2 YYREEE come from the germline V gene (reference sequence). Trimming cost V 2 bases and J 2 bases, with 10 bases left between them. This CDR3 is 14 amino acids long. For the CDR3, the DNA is TGTGCCAGCAGCTTCAGCCTGGGACAAGAGACCCAGTACTTC. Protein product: CASSFSLGQETQYF. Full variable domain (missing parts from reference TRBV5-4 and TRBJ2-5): ETGVTQSPTHLIKTRGQQVTLRCSSQSGHNTVSWYQQALGQGPQFIFQYYREEENGRGNFPPRFSGLQFPNYSSELNVNALELDDSALYLCASSFSLGQETQYFGPGTRLLVL.

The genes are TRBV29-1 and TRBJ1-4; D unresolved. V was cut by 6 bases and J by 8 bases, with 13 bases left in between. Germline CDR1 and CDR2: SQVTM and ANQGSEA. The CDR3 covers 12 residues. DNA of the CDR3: TGCAGCGTCCGTGGGAACTCCGAAAAACTGTTTTTT. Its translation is CSVRGNSEKLFF.

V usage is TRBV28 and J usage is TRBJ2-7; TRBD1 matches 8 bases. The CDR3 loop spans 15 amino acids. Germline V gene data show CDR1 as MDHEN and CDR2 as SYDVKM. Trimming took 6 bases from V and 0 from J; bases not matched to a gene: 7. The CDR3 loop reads CASSSGQASSYEQYF. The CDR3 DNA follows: TGTGCCAGCAGCTCGGGACAGGCCAGCTCCTACGAGCAGTACTTC.

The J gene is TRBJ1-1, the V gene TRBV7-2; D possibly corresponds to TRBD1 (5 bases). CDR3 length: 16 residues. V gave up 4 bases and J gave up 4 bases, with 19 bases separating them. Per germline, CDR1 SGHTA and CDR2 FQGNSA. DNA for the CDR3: TGTGCCAGCAGCTCCATGGACATTCGCGGGAGCACTGAAGCTTTCTTT. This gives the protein CASSSMDIRGSTEAFF.